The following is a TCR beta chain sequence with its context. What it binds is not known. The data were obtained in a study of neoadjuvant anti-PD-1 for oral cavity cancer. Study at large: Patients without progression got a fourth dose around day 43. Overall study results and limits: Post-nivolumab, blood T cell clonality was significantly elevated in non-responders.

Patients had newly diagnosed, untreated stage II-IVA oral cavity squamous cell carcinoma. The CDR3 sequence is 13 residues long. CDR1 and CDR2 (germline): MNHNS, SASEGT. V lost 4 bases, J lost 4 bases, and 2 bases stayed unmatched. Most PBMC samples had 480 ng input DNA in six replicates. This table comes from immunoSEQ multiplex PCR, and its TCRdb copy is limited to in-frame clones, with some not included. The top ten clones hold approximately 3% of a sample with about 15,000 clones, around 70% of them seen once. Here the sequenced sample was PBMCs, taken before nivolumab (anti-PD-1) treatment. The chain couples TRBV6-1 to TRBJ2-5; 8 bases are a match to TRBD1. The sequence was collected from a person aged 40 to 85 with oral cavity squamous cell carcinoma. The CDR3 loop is CASSVDRAETQYF. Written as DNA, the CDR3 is TGTGCCAGCAGTGTGGACAGGGCAGAGACCCAGTACTTC.